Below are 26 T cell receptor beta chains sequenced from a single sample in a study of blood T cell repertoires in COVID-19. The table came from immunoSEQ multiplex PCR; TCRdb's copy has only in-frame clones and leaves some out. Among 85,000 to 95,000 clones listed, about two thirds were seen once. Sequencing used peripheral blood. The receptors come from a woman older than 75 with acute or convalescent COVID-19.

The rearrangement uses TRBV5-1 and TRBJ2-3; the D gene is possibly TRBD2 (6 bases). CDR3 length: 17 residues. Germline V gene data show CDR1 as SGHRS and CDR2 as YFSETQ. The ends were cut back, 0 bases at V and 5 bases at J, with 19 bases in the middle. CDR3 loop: CASSLGGSGPSVDTQYF. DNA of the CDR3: TGCGCCAGCAGCTTGGGAGGTAGCGGCCCGTCCGTAGATACGCAGTATTTT.

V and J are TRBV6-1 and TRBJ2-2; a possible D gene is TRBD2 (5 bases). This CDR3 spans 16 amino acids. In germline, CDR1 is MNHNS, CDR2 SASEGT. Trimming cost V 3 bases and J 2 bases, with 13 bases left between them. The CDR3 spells CASSDEGQDNTGELFF. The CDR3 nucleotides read TGTGCCAGCAGTGACGAGGGTCAAGATAACACCGGGGAGCTGTTTTTT.

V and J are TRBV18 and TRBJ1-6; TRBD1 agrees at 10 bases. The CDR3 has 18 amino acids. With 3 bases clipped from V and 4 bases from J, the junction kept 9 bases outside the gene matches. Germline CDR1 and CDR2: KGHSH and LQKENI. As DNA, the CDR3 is TGTGCCAGCTCACCCCGAGGGACAGGGGTAATGTATAATTCACCCCTCCACTTT. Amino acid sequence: CASSPRGTGVMYNSPLHF.

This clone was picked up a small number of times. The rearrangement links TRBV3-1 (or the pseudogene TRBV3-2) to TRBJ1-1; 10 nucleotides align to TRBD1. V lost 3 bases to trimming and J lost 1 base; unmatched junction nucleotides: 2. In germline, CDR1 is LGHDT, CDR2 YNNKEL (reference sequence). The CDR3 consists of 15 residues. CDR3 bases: TGTGCCAGCAGCCAGAGGGACAGGGGGAACACTGAAGCTTTCTTT. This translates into CASSQRDRGNTEAFF.

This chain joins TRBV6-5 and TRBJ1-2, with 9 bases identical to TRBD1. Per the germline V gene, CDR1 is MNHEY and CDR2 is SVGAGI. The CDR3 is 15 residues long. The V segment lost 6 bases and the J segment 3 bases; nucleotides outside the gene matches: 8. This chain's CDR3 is CASRRDTGGDYGYTF. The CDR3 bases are TGTGCCAGCAGGAGAGATACAGGGGGCGACTATGGCTACACCTTC.

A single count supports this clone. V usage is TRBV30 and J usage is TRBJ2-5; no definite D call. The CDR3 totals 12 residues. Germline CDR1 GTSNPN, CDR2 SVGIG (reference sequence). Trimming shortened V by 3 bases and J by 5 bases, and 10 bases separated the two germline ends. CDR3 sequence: CAWSPGRETQYF. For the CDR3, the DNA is TGTGCCTGGAGCCCGGGTAGGGAGACCCAGTACTTC.

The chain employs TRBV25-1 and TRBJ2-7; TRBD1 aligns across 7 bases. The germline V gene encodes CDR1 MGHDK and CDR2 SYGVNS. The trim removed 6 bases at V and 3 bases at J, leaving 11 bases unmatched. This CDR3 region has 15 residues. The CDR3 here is CASSLKKGALYEQYF. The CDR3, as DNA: TGTGCCAGCAGCCTAAAGAAGGGGGCTCTCTACGAGCAGTACTTC.

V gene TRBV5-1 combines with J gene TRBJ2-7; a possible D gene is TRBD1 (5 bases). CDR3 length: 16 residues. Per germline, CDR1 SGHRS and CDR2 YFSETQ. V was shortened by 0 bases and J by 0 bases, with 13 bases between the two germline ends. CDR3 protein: CASSLATGRSSYEQYF. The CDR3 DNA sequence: TGCGCCAGCAGCTTGGCAACAGGAAGGAGCTCCTACGAGCAGTACTTC.

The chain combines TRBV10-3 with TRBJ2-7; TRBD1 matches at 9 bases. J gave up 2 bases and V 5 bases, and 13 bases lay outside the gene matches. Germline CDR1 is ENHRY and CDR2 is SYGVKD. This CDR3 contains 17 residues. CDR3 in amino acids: CAISQILTGGSPYEQYF. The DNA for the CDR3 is TGTGCCATCAGTCAGATACTGACAGGGGGTTCCCCCTACGAGCAGTACTTC.

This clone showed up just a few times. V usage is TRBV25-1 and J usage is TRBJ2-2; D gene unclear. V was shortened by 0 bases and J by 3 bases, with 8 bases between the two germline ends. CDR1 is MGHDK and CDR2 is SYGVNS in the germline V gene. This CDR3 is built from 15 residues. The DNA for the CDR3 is TGTGCCAGCAGTGAATATTATCGGGACACCGGGGAGCTGTTTTTT. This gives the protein CASSEYYRDTGELFF.

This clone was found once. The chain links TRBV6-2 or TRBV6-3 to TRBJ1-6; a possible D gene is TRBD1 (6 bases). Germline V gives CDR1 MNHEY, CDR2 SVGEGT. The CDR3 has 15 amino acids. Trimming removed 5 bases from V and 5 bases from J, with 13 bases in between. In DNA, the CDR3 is TGTGCCAGCAGTGACTACAGGGATAATAATTCACCCCTCCACTTT. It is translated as CASSDYRDNNSPLHF.

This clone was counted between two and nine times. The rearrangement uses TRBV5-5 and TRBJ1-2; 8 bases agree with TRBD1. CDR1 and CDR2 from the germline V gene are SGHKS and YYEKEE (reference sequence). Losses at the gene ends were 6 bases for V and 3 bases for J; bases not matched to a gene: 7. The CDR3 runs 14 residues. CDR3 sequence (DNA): TGTGCCAGCACCACCCAGGGGGCTTACTATGGCTACACCTTC. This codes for CASTTQGAYYGYTF.

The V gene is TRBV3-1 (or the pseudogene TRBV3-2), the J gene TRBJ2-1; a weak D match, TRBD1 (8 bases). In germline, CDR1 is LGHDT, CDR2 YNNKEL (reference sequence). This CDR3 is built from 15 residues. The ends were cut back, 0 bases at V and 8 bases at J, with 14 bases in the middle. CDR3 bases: TGTGCCAGCAGCCAAGATTACAGGGGGGGCGATGAGCAGTTCTTC. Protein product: CASSQDYRGGDEQFF.

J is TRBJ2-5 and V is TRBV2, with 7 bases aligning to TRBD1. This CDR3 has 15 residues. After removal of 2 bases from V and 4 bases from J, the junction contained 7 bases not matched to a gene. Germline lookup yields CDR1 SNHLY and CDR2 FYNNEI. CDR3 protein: CASSELGTAGETQYF. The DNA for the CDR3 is TGTGCCAGCAGTGAACTGGGGACAGCAGGAGAGACCCAGTACTTC.

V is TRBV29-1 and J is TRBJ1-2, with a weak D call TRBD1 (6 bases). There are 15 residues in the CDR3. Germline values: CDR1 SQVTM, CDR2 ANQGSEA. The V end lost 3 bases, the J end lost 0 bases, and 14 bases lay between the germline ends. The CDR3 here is CSVDTGKGANYGYTF. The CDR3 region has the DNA TGCAGCGTTGATACAGGGAAGGGAGCTAACTATGGCTACACCTTC.

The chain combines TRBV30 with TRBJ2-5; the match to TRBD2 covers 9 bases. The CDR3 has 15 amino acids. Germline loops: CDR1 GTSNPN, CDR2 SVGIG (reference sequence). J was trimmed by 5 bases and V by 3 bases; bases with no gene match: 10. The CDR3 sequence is CAWRKWRGGRETQYF. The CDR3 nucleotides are TGTGCCTGGAGAAAGTGGCGGGGGGGCCGGGAGACCCAGTACTTC.

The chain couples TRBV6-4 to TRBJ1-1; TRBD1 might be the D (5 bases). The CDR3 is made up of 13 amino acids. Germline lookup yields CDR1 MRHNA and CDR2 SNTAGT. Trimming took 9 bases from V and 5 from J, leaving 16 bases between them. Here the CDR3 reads CARPGAGLTEAFF. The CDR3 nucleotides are TGTGCCAGACCCGGCGCAGGGCTTACTGAAGCTTTCTTT.

The CDR3 spells CASSHRRGTGASYTF. The CDR3 DNA reads TGTGCCAGCAGCCACCGAAGGGGGACAGGAGCTAGCTACACCTTC. The chain employs TRBV3-1 (or the pseudogene TRBV3-2) and TRBJ1-2, with 8 bases identical to TRBD1. V dropped 3 bases and J dropped 9; count of bases not matched to a gene: 12. This CDR3 region has 15 residues. Germline CDR1 LGHDT, CDR2 YNNKEL (reference sequence).

The CDR3 DNA reads TGTGCCAGTAGTATATCAGGGGCCGGAGAGGGAAAACTGTTTTTT. Translation gives CASSISGAGEGKLFF. This chain uses TRBV19 with TRBJ1-4; D is perhaps TRBD1 (6 bases). The germline V gene has CDR1 LNHDA and CDR2 SQIVND (reference sequence). V was shortened by 2 bases and J by 10 bases, with 17 bases between the two germline ends. The length of the CDR3 is 15 residues.

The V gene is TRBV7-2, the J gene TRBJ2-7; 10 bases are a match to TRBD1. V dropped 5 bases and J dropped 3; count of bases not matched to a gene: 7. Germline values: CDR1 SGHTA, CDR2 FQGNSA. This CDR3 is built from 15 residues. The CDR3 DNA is TGTGCCAGCAGCAATGGACAGGGGGTTTTCTACGAGCAGTACTTC. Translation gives CASSNGQGVFYEQYF.

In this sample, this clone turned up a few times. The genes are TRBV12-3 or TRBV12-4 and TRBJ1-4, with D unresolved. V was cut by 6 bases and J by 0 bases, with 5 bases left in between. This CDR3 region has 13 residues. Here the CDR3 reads CASRDSTNEKLFF. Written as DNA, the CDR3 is TGTGCCAGCAGGGACTCAACTAATGAAAAACTGTTTTTT.

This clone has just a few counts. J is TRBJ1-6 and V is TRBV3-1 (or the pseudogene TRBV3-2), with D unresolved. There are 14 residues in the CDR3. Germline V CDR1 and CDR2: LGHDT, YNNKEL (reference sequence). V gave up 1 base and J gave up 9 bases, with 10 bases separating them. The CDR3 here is CASSQGHRSSPLHF. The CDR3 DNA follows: TGTGCCAGCAGCCAAGGACACAGAAGTTCACCCCTCCACTTT.

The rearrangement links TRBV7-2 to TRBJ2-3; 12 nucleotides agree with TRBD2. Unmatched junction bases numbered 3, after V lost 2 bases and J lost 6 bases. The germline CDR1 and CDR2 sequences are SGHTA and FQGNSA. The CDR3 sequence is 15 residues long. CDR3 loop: CASSLLAGGPDTQYF. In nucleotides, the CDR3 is TGTGCCAGCAGCTTACTAGCGGGGGGGCCGGATACGCAGTATTTT.

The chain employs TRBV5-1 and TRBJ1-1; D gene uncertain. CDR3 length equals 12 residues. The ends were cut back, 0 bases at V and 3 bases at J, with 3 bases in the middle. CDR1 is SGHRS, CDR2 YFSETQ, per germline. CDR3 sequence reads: CASSLEHTEAFF. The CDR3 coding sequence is TGCGCCAGCAGCTTGGAGCACACTGAAGCTTTCTTT. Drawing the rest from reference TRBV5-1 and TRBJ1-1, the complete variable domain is KAGVTQTPRYLIKTRGQQVTLSCSPISGHRSVSWYQQTPGQGLQFLFEYFSETQRNKGNFPGRFSGRQFSNSRSEMNVSTLELGDSALYLCASSLEHTEAFFGQGTRLTVV.

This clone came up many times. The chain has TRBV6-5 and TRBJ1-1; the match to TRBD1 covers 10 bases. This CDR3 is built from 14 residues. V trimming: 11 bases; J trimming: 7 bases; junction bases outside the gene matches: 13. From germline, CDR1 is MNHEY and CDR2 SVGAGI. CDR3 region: CAAKDRGALSEAFF. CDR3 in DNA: TGTGCCGCGAAGGACAGGGGGGCGTTGAGTGAAGCTTTCTTT.

CDR3 amino acids: CASSANRAGTDTQYF. DNA of the CDR3: TGTGCCAGCAGCGCAAACAGGGCTGGCACAGATACGCAGTATTTT. The chain uses TRBV7-6 and TRBJ2-3; a weak D match, TRBD1 (6 bases). CDR3 length: 15 amino acids. The germline CDR1 and CDR2 sequences are SGHVS and FNYEAQ. V lost 5 bases, J lost 1 base, and 13 bases lay in between.